The 9 T cell receptor beta chains listed next were all sequenced from one sample in a study of Graves' ophthalmopathy and Graves' hyperthyroidism. TCR beta CDR3 regions were amplified from RNA transcripts. First-round RT-PCR relied on HTBI primers, and a second-round multiplex PCR came next. TCRdb used MiXCR to reprocess the multiplex PCR reads, holding one entry per CDR3 protein. The repertoire has roughly 400,000 distinct CDR3 sequences, 17% of them found once; the top ten carry 2.4%. The sample consisted of peripheral blood. Source of these receptors: an adult woman with stable Graves' hyperthyroidism.

This clonotype showed up just a few times. This rearrangement joins TRBV3-1 to TRBJ2-2; 9 positions agree with TRBD2. The CDR3 has 14 amino acids. Germline CDR1 and CDR2: LGHDT and YNNKEL (reference sequence). V lost 4 bases and J lost 7; bases outside the gene matches: 4. This CDR3 is CASSPGLANGELFF. The CDR3 DNA sequence: TGTGCCAGCAGCCCGGGACTAGCTAACGGGGAGCTGTTTTTT.

The sample holds one count of this clonotype. The CDR3 DNA reads as TGTGCCAGCAGCTCAGGGCGGGGTTCTAACGAGCAGTACTTC. Amino acids: CASSSGRGSNEQYF. The V gene is TRBV7-8, the J gene TRBJ2-7, with a weak D call TRBD2 (6 bases). Germline CDR1 and CDR2: SGHVS and FQNEAQ. Trimming cost V 4 bases and J 5 bases, with 15 bases left between them. This CDR3 spans 14 amino acids. Full variable domain (missing parts from reference TRBV7-8 and TRBJ2-7): GAGVSQSPRYKVAKRGQDVALRCDPISGHVSLFWYQQALGQGPEFLTYFQNEAQLDKSGLPSDRFFAERPEGSVSTLKIQRTQQEDSAVYLCASSSGRGSNEQYFGPGTRLTVT.

In its sample, this clonotype was seen many times. The V call is TRBV5-1, the J call TRBJ1-1; D possibly corresponds to TRBD1 (5 bases). Germline V gene data show CDR1 as SGHRS and CDR2 as YFSETQ. The CDR3 covers 12 residues. V was clipped by 0 bases and J by 11 bases, with 11 bases between them. The CDR3 is CASSLGREPAFF. In DNA, the CDR3 is TGCGCCAGCAGCTTGGGCAGGGAGCCTGCTTTCTTT.

This clonotype showed up many times. CDR3: CASSPSVVGAGEQYF. CDR3 DNA sequence: TGTGCCAGCTCACCAAGCGTAGTGGGAGCGGGCGAGCAGTACTTC. V and J are TRBV18 and TRBJ2-7; possibly TRBD2 for D (6 bases). Per the germline V gene, CDR1 is KGHSH and CDR2 is LQKENI. Deletions cut 2 bases from V and 6 bases from J, with 17 bases between. The CDR3 has 15 residues.

At least ten counts were recorded for this clonotype. The chain employs TRBV12-3 or TRBV12-4 and TRBJ2-5, with 13 bases matching TRBD2. V lost 2 bases to trimming and J lost 5 bases; unmatched junction nucleotides: 17. The CDR3 sequence is 20 residues long. The CDR3 DNA reads TGTGCCAGCAGTTTAAGGGCCCGGGGACTAGCGGGAAGGAAGACGGAGACCCAGTACTTC. Protein: CASSLRARGLAGRKTETQYF.

V usage is TRBV7-6 and J usage is TRBJ2-7; maybe TRBD1 (6 bases). V dropped 5 bases and J dropped 3 bases, with 17 bases sitting between them. The length of the CDR3 is 15 residues. From germline, CDR1 is SGHVS and CDR2 FNYEAQ. The CDR3 loop is CASSTTRGRYYEQYF. The CDR3 DNA is TGTGCCAGCAGCACGACCAGGGGTCGGTACTACGAGCAGTACTTC. The full variable domain, in which reference TRBV7-6 and TRBJ2-7 provide the parts outside the CDR3, is GAGVSQSPRYKVTKRGQDVALRCDPISGHVSLYWYRQALGQGPEFLTYFNYEAQQDKSGLPNDRFSAERPEGSISTLTIQRTEQRDSAMYRCASSTTRGRYYEQYFGPGTRLTVT.

This clonotype was seen ten or more times. J is TRBJ1-2 and V is TRBV7-8, with D unclear. CDR3 length: 13 amino acids. The germline V gene has CDR1 SGHVS and CDR2 FQNEAQ. V lost 0 bases to trimming and J lost 5 bases, with 7 bases between them. The DNA of the CDR3 is TGTGCCAGCAGCTTAGCGGATACGTATGGCTACACCTTC. Protein product: CASSLADTYGYTF.

In its sample, this clonotype was seen many times. The chain is built from TRBV6-5 and TRBJ2-2; TRBD2 aligns across 9 bases. V gave up 0 bases and J gave up 4 bases; unmatched junction bases: 6. From germline, CDR1 is MNHEY and CDR2 SVGAGI. The CDR3 is made up of 17 amino acids. In DNA, the CDR3 is TGTGCCAGCAGTTACTCTACTAGCGGGTATGGCACCGGGGAGCTGTTTTTT. It translates to CASSYSTSGYGTGELFF.

This clonotype was counted many times. This chain uses TRBV29-1 with TRBJ2-5; TRBD2 might be the D (6 bases). The CDR3 runs 12 residues. Germline V CDR1 and CDR2: SQVTM, ANQGSEA. Deletions cut 4 bases from V and 4 bases from J, with 10 bases between. CDR3 nucleotides: TGCAGCGTTGGCGGGGACGTAGAGACCCAGTACTTC. This encodes CSVGGDVETQYF.